The next 8 T cell receptor beta chains were all read from a single sample in a study of blood T cell repertoires in COVID-19. TCRdb keeps only in-frame clones here, not all; method: immunoSEQ multiplex PCR. Of under 120,000 clones detected, roughly 80% appear once; the ten largest clones hold more than 20%. Input material: peripheral blood. All receptors come from a man in his 70s with active or convalescent COVID-19.

The genes are TRBV2 and TRBJ2-1; possibly TRBD2 for D (6 bases). The CDR3 is made up of 15 amino acids. V was pared by 4 bases and J by 5 bases, with 15 bases between. Per the germline V gene, CDR1 is SNHLY and CDR2 is FYNNEI. The CDR3 nucleotides read TGTGCCAGCAGTGGGACGGGACTTGGGAACAATGAGCAGTTCTTC. Protein: CASSGTGLGNNEQFF. Using reference TRBV2 and TRBJ2-1 for the parts outside the CDR3, the full variable domain is EPEVTQTPSHQVTQMGQEVILRCVPISNHLYFYWYRQILGQKVEFLVSFYNNEISEKSEIFDDQFSVERPDGSNFTLKIRSTKLEDSAMYFCASSGTGLGNNEQFFGPGTRLTVL.

The gene calls are TRBV9 and TRBJ2-2; no clear D. Per the germline V gene, CDR1 is SGDLS and CDR2 is YYNGEE. The CDR3 is 13 residues long. Trimming removed 4 bases from V and 7 bases from J, with 11 bases in between. Written as DNA, the CDR3 is TGTGCCAGCAGCCCGACTCCTATCGGGGAGCTGTTTTTT. It specifies CASSPTPIGELFF. The full variable domain, completed using reference TRBV9 and TRBJ2-2, is DSGVTQTPKHLITATGQRVTLRCSPRSGDLSVYWYQQSLDQGLQFLIQYYNGEERAKGNILERFSAQQFPDLHSELNLSSLELGDSALYFCASSPTPIGELFFGEGSRLTVL.

The chain links TRBV9 to TRBJ1-2, with TRBD1 matching over 7 bases. Germline assignment: CDR1 SGDLS and CDR2 YYNGEE. V trimming: 0 bases; J trimming: 8 bases; junction bases outside the gene matches: 10. CDR3 length: 15 amino acids. CDR3 nucleotide sequence: TGTGCCAGCAGCGTAGGGGACAGTTCGACTGAGGGCTACACCTTC. This translates into CASSVGDSSTEGYTF.

The chain is built from TRBV10-2 and TRBJ2-1; the match to TRBD2 covers 7 bases. Germline CDR1 is WSHSY and CDR2 is SAAADI. V trimming: 3 bases; J trimming: 12 bases; junction bases outside the gene matches: 14. The CDR3 runs to 15 residues. CDR3 in amino acids: CASSERAGEGSGQFF. The CDR3 DNA sequence: TGCGCCAGCAGTGAAAGGGCGGGAGAAGGCTCAGGGCAGTTCTTC.

The chain's CDR3 is CASSQVIREGRVYGYTF. Here the CDR3 DNA reads TGTGCCAGCAGCCAAGTCATCCGGGAGGGGCGAGTCTATGGCTACACCTTC. The chain links TRBV14 to TRBJ1-2; D might be TRBD1 (5 bases). Deletions cut 1 base from V and 4 bases from J, with 19 bases between. Germline V lookup: CDR1 SGHDN, CDR2 FVKESK. This CDR3 contains 17 residues.

The chain couples TRBV28 to TRBJ1-2; D perhaps matches TRBD1 (6 bases). The V end was cut by 4 bases, the J end by 9 bases, with 12 bases between. The CDR3 runs 12 residues. Germline CDR1 MDHEN, CDR2 SYDVKM. The CDR3 region is CASSSGVRSYTF. CDR3 bases: TGTGCCAGCAGTTCAGGGGTAAGAAGCTACACCTTC.

This chain connects TRBV6-6 to TRBJ2-5, with TRBD1 identical over 8 bases. Trimming at V came to 6 bases and at J to 4 bases, leaving 7 bases not matched to a gene. The germline V gene encodes CDR1 MNHNY and CDR2 SVGAGI (reference sequence). The CDR3 runs 14 residues. This chain's CDR3 is CASSDRGRGETQYF. Here the CDR3 DNA reads TGTGCCAGCAGCGACAGGGGAAGAGGAGAGACCCAGTACTTC.

This sequence joins TRBV9 and TRBJ2-5; 16 positions agree with TRBD2. This CDR3 spans 18 amino acids. After removal of 4 bases from V and 2 bases from J, the junction contained 8 bases not matched to a gene. CDR1 is SGDLS and CDR2 is YYNGEE in the germline V gene. CDR3 DNA: TGTGCCAGCAGCTTCGGGACTAGCGGGGGGGACCTACAAGAGACCCAGTACTTC. Residues: CASSFGTSGGDLQETQYF.